Listed below are T cell receptor beta chains from one sample, sequenced in a study of T cells in Graves' hyperthyroidism and ophthalmopathy. TCRdb fed the multiplex PCR reads into MiXCR, producing one record per CDR3 protein. Of about 360,000 distinct CDR3 sequences listed, about a sixth were seen once; the top ten hold 25% to 35%. The source material was blood. The origin of the receptors is a woman aged 18-29 years with Graves' hyperthyroidism that later progressed to Graves' ophthalmopathy. Each CDR3 is given with its conserved first and last residue. D genes are given only for firm matches. Size tells how often a clone was seen (once, few, many) or the class of an expanded clone, and some rows leave it out.

j_gene	abundance	d_gene	v_gene	CDR3aa	CDR3nt
TRBJ2-1	many	TRBD2	TRBV28	CASSLGLAGSNEQFF	TGTGCCAGCAGTTTAGGGCTAGCGGGGAGCAATGAGCAGTTCTTC
TRBJ2-7	NA	NA	TRBV6-1	CASSEDTGPSYEQYF	TGTGCCAGCAGTGAAGATACAGGGCCTTCCTACGAGCAGTACTTC
TRBJ2-1	few	TRBD2	TRBV6-2/TRBV6-3	CASSLAREFDEQFF	TGTGCCAGCAGCCTAGCGCGGGAGTTCGATGAGCAGTTCTTC
TRBJ1-5	many	NA	TRBV20-1	CSAVPETVRQPQHF	TGCAGTGCCGTTCCCGAGACAGTGCGTCAGCCCCAGCATTTT
TRBJ2-4	NA	TRBD1	TRBV19	CASSPTGAKNIQYF	TGTGCCAGTAGTCCGACAGGGGCCAAAAACATTCAGTACTTC
TRBJ2-7	NA	NA	TRBV5-1	CASSLLRVGNYEQYF	TGCGCCAGCAGTTTACTACGAGTGGGAAACTACGAGCAGTACTTC
TRBJ2-2	few	TRBD2	TRBV20-1	CSARWTSGRAPGELFF	TGCAGTGCTAGATGGACTAGCGGGAGGGCCCCCGGGGAGCTGTTTTTT
TRBJ2-7	few	TRBD1	TRBV20-1	CSAETRDRATYEQYF	TGCAGTGCTGAAACCCGGGACAGGGCAACCTACGAGCAGTACTTC
TRBJ2-2	many	NA	TRBV28	CASSLTTLNTGELFF	TGTGCCAGCAGTTTAACTACTCTCAACACCGGGGAGCTGTTTTTT
TRBJ2-7	many	TRBD2	TRBV20-1	CSARGTSEHEQYF	TGCAGTGCCAGGGGGACTAGCGAGCACGAGCAGTACTTC
TRBJ2-5	NA	NA	TRBV25-1	CASSEGGRETQYF	TGTGCCAGCAGTGAAGGGGGTAGGGAGACCCAGTACTTC
TRBJ2-7	NA	NA	TRBV13	CASSGRWVGEQYF	TGTGCCAGCAGCGGCCGCTGGGTGGGCGAGCAGTACTTC
TRBJ1-4	few	TRBD1	TRBV6-1	CASRPIGQGSRVNNEKLFF	TGTGCCAGCAGACCAATTGGACAGGGATCAAGGGTTAATAATGAAAAACTGTTTTTT
TRBJ1-5	few	NA	TRBV27	CASSPRTLAPQHF	TGTGCCAGCAGTCCCCGTACCTTGGCGCCCCAGCATTTT
TRBJ2-1	many	NA	TRBV5-1	CASSLEGKPYNEQFF	TGCGCCAGCAGCTTGGAAGGGAAACCCTACAATGAGCAGTTCTTC